This T cell receptor beta chain is from a study of immune heterogeneity within non-small cell lung tumors. As template, the study used bulk tumor genomic DNA at roughly 600 ng per sample. Doctors removed several biopsies from each primary tumor during surgery, keeping them far apart. Patients with untreated, newly diagnosed non-small cell lung cancer underwent curative surgery. General study results and limits: Significant yet moderate, the positive correlation between local T-cell clonality and local tumor mutational burden reached an R of 0.3 to 0.35. Individual patients had largely distinct high-frequency T-cell receptor beta clonotypes. Identical dominant CDR3 beta clonotypes showed recurrence across tumor sites within a patient, and site-unique high-frequency clones were also present.

Germline V gene data show CDR1 as MNHEY and CDR2 as SVGEGT. CDR3 length: 13 residues. Between the trimmed V and J ends, which lost 2 bases and 4 bases, there was a span of 8 bases. A first 10-cycle multiplex round used 32 V-gene and 13 J-gene primers on TCR beta CDR3. Via MiXCR, TCRdb re-called the multiplex PCR reads, giving one row per CDR3 protein. The table includes over 5,500 distinct CDR3 sequences, roughly 22% detected once. On this clonotype itself: The antigen is undetermined.

The sample taken for sequencing was lung tumor tissue. J is TRBJ1-1 and V is TRBV6-2 or TRBV6-3, with D possibly being TRBD1 (6 bases). The source is a man aged 65-85 years with non-small cell lung cancer. CDR3 DNA: TGTGCCAGCAGTTACCCAGGGGCCACTGAAGCTTTCTTT. It codes for CASSYPGATEAFF.